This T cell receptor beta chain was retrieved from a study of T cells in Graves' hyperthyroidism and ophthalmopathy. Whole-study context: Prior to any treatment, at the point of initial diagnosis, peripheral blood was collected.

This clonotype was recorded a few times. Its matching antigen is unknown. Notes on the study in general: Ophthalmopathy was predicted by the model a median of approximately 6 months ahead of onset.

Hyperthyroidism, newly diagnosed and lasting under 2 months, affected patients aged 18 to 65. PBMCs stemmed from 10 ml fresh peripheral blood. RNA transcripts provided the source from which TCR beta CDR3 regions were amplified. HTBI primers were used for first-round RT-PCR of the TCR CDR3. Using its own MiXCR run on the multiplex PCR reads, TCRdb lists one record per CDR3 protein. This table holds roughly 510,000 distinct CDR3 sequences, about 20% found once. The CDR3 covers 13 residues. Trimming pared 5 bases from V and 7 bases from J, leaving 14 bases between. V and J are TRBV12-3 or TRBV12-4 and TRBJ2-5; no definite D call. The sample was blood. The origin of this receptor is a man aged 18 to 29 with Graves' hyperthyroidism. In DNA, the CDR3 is TGTGCCAGCAGTCTGAGCCCTATGGGGACCCAGTACTTC. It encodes CASSLSPMGTQYF.